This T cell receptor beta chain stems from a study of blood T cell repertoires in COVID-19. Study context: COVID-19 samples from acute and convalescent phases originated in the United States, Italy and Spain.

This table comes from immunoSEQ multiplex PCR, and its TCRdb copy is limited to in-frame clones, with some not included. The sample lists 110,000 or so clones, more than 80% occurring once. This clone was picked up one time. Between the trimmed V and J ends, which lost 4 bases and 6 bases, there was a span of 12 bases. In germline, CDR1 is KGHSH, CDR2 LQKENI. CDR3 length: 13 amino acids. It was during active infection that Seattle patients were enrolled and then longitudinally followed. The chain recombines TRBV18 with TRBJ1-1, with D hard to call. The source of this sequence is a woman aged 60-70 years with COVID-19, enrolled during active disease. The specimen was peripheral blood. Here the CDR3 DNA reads TGTGCCAGCTCACTATCCAATTGGCCTGAAGCTTTCTTT. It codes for CASSLSNWPEAFF.